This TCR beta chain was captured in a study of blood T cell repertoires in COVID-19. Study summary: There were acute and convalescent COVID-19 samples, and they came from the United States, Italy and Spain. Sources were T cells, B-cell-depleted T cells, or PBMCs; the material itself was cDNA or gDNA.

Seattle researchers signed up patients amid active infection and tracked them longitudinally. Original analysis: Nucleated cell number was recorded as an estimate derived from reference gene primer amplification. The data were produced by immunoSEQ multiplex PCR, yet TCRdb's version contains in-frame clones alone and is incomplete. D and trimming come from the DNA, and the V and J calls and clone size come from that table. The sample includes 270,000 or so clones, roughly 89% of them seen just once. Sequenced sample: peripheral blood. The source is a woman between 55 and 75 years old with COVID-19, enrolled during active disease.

CDR3 DNA sequence: TGTGCCAGCAGTGACATTCTGAGCTCCTATAATTCACCCCTCCACTTT. Residues: CASSDILSSYNSPLHF. The gene calls are TRBV6-4 and TRBJ1-6; D unresolved. The germline V and J ends were trimmed by 2 bases and 0 bases, with 8 bases remaining between them. The CDR3 is made up of 16 amino acids. The germline V gene encodes CDR1 MRHNA and CDR2 SNTAGT.